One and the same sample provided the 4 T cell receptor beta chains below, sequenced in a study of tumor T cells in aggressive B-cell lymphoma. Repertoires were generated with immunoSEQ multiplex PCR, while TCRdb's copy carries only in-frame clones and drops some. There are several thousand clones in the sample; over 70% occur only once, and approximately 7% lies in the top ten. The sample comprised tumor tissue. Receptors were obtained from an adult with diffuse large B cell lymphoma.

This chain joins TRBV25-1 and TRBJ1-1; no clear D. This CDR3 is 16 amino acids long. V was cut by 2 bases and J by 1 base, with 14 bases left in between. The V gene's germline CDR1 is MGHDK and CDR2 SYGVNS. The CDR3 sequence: CASSEPPGRGNTEAFF. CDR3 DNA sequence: TGTGCCAGCAGTGAACCCCCCGGGCGGGGGAACACTGAAGCTTTCTTT.

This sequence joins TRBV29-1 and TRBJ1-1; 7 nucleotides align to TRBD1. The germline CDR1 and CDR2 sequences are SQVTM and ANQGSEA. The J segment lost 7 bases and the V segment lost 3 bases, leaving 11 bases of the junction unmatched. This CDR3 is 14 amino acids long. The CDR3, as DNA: TGCAGCGTTGAGCTGACAGGGCTACGTGGTGAAGCTTTCTTT. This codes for CSVELTGLRGEAFF.

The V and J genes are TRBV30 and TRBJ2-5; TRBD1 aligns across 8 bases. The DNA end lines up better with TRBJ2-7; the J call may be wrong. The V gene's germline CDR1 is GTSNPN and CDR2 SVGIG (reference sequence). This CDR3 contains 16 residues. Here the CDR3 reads CAWSVHRTGNSYEQYF. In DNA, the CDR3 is TGTGCCTGGAGTGTACACCGGACAGGGAACTCCTACGAGCAGTACTTC.

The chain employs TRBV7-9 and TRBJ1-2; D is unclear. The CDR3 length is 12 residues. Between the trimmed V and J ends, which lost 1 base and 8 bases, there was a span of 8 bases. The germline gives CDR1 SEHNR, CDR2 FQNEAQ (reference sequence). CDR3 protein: CASSLGSGGYTF. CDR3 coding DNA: TGTGCCAGCAGCTTAGGGTCAGGAGGCTACACCTTC.